This T cell receptor (beta chain) was captured by sequencing in a study of radiation and T cells in renal cell carcinoma. Time point specified: blood 2 weeks post-SBRT. The treatment is: 15 Gy SBRT to primary tumor, nephrectomy 4 weeks later. Clones were sequenced by immunoSEQ multiplex PCR, and TCRdb holds only the in-frame ones, with some missing. The sample records 100,000 to 150,000 clones, roughly four fifths being singletons. The CDR3 has 14 residues. The V gene's germline CDR1 is KGHSH and CDR2 LQKENI. Deletions cut 0 bases from V and 6 bases from J, with 9 bases between. Sequenced here: blood, sampled from a patient whose treatment included radiotherapy and nephrectomy. V usage is TRBV18 and J usage is TRBJ2-1; D unresolved. This TCR was recovered from a man aged 45-60 years with renal cell carcinoma. The DNA of the CDR3 is TGTGCCAGCTCACCACCCCCGGGCCCCAATGAGCAGTTCTTC. The encoded protein is CASSPPPGPNEQFF.